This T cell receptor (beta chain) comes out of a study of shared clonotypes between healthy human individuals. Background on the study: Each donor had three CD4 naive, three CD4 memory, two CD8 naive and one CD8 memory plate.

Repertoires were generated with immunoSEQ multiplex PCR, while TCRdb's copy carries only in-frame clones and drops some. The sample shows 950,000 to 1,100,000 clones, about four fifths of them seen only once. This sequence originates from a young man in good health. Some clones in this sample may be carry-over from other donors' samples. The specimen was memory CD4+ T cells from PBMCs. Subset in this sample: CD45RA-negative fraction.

CDR3 DNA: TGTGCCAGTAGTCCCCGGACTAGCGGGAGTTGGTATGAGCAGTTCTTC. It yields the protein CASSPRTSGSWYEQFF. V usage is TRBV19 and J usage is TRBJ2-1, with 13 bases lining up with TRBD2. The germline CDR1 and CDR2 sequences are LNHDA and SQIVND (reference sequence). Trimming removed 5 bases from V and 8 bases from J; junction bases left unmatched: 9. CDR3 length: 16 amino acids.